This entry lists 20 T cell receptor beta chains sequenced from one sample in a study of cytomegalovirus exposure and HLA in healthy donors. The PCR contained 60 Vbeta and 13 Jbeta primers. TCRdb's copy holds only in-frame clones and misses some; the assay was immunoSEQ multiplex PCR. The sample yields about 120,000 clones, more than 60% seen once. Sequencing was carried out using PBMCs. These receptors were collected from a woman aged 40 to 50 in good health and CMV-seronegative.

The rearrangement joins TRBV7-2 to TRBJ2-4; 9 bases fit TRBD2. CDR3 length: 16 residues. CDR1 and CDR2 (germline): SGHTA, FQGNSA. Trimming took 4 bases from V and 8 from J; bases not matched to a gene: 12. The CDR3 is CASSSLAGVDTDIQYF. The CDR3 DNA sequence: TGTGCCAGCAGCTCTTTAGCGGGAGTCGACACGGACATTCAGTACTTC.

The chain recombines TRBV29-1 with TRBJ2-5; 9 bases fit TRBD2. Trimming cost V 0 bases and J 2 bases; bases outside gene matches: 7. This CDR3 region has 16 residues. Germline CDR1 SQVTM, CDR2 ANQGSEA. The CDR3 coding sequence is TGCAGCGTTGAAGATGGGAAGCGGGGGGATCAAGAGACCCAGTACTTC. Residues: CSVEDGKRGDQETQYF. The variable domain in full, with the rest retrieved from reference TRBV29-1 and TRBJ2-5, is SAVISQKPSRDICQRGTSLTIQCQVDSQVTMMFWYRQQPGQSLTLIATANQGSEATYESGFVIDKFPISRPNLTFSTLTVSNMSPEDSSIYLCSVEDGKRGDQETQYFGPGTRLLVL.

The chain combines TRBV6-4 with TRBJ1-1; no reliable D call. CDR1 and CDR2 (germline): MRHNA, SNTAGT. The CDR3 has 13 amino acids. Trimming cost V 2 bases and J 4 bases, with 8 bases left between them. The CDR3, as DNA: TGTGCCAGCAGTGACCCCCCGGTCACTGAAGCTTTCTTT. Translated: CASSDPPVTEAFF.

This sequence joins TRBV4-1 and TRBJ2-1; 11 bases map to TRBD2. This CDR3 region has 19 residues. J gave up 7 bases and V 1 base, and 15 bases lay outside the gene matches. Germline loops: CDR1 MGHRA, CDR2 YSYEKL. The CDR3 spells CASSQVRRGTSGRRNEQFF. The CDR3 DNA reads TGCGCCAGCAGCCAAGTTAGACGAGGGACTAGCGGCCGGAGGAATGAGCAGTTCTTC.

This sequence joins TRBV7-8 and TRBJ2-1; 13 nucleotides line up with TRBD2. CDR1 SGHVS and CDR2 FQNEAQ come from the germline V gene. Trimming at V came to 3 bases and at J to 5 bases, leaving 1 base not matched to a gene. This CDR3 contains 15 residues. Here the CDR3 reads CASSFTSGGDNEQFF. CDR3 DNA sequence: TGTGCCAGCAGCTTTACTAGCGGGGGGGACAATGAGCAGTTCTTC.

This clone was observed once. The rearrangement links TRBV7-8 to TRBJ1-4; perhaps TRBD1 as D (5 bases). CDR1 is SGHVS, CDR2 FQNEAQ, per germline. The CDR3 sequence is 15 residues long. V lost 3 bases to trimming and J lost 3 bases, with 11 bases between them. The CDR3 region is CASSLRGRANEKLFF. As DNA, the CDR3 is TGTGCCAGCAGCTTGCGTGGCAGGGCTAATGAAAAACTGTTTTTT.

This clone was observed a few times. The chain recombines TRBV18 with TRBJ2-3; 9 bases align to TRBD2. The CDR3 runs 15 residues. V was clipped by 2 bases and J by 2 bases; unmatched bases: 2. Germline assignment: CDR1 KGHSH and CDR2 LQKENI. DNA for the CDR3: TGTGCCAGCTCACCAAGCGGGAGGCCCACAGATACGCAGTATTTT. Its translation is CASSPSGRPTDTQYF.

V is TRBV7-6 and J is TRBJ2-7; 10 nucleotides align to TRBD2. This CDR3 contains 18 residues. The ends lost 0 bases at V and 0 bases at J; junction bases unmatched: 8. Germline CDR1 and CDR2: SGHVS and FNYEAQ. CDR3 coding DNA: TGTGCCAGCAGCTTAGCGGGCCCCCCTAGCGGGGGCTCCTACGAGCAGTACTTC. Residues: CASSLAGPPSGGSYEQYF. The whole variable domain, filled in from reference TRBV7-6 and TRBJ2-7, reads GAGVSQSPRYKVTKRGQDVALRCDPISGHVSLYWYRQALGQGPEFLTYFNYEAQQDKSGLPNDRFSAERPEGSISTLTIQRTEQRDSAMYRCASSLAGPPSGGSYEQYFGPGTRLTVT.

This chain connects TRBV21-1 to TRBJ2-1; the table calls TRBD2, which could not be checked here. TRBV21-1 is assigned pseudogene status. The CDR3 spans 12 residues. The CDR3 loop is CAMPLCYNEQFF. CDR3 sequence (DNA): TGTGCCATGCCACTGTGTTACAATGAGCAGTTCTTC.

CDR3 in DNA: TGTGCCAGCAGAACTGCCGGGGCCTACGAGCAGTACTTC. This encodes CASRTAGAYEQYF. V gene TRBV11-2 combines with J gene TRBJ2-7; D is perhaps TRBD2 (5 bases). V lost 6 bases and J lost 2, with 11 bases in between. This CDR3 has 13 amino acids. CDR1 and CDR2 from the germline V gene are SGHAT and FQNNGV.

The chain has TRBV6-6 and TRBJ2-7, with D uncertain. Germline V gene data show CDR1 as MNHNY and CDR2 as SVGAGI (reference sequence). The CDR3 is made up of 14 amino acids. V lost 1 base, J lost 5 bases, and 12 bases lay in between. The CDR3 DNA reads TGTGCCAGCAGTTACTTGCAGAATGGCCACGAGCAGTACTTC. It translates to CASSYLQNGHEQYF.

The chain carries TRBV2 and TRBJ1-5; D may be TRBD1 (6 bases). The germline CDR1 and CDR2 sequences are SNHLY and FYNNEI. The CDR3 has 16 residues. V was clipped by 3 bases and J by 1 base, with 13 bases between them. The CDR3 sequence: CASSDRGPGSNQPQHF. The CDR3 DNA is TGTGCCAGCAGTGACAGGGGACCTGGAAGCAATCAGCCCCAGCATTTT. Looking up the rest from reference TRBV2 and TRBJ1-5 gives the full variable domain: EPEVTQTPSHQVTQMGQEVILRCVPISNHLYFYWYRQILGQKVEFLVSFYNNEISEKSEIFDDQFSVERPDGSNFTLKIRSTKLEDSAMYFCASSDRGPGSNQPQHFGDGTRLSIL.

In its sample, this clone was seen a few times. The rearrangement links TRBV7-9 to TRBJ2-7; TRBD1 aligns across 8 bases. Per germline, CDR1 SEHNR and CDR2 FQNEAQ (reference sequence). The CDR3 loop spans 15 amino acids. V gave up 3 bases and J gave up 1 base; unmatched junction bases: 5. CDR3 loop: CASSLTGATSYEQYF. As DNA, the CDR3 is TGTGCCAGCAGCTTGACAGGGGCTACTTCCTACGAGCAGTACTTC. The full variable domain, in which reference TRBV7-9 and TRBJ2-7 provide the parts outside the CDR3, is DTGVSQNPRHKITKRGQNVTFRCDPISEHNRLYWYRQTLGQGPEFLTYFQNEAQLEKSRLLSDRFSAERPKGSFSTLEIQRTEQGDSAMYLCASSLTGATSYEQYFGPGTRLTVT.

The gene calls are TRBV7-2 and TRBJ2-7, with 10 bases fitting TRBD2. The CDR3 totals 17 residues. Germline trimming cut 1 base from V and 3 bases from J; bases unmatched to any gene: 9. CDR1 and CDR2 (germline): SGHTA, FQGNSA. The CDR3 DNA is TGTGCCAGCAGCTTAGTGGGGCTAGCGGGAGATATCTACGAGCAGTACTTC. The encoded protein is CASSLVGLAGDIYEQYF.

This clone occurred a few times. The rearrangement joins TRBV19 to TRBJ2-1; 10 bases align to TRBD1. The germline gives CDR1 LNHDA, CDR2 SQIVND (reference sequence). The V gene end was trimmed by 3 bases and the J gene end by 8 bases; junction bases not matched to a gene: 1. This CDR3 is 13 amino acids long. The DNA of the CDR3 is TGTGCCAGTAGTATGGGACAGGGGCATGAGCAGTTCTTC. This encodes CASSMGQGHEQFF.

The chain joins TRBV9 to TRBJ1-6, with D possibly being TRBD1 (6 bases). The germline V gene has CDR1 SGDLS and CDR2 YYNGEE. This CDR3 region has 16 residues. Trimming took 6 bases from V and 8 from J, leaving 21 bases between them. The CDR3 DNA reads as TGTGCCAGCACCCCGACCGTAGGGACAAACGATTCACCCCTCCACTTT. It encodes CASTPTVGTNDSPLHF.

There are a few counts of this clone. This chain's CDR3 is CASSPPRAGFYEQYF. CDR3 nucleotides: TGTGCCAGCAGTCCTCCGAGGGCTGGGTTCTACGAGCAGTACTTC. J is TRBJ2-7 and V is TRBV7-3; the D gene is possibly TRBD2 (5 bases). The ends were cut back, 6 bases at V and 3 bases at J, with 18 bases in the middle. The CDR3 is made up of 15 amino acids. Germline loops: CDR1 SGHTA, CDR2 FQGTGA.

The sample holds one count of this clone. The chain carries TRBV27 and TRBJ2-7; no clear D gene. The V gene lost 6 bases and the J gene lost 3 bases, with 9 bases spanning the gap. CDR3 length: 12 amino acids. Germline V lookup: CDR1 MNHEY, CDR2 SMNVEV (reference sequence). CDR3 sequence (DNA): TGTGCCAGCAGCCACAACCTCTACGAGCAGTACTTC. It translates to CASSHNLYEQYF.

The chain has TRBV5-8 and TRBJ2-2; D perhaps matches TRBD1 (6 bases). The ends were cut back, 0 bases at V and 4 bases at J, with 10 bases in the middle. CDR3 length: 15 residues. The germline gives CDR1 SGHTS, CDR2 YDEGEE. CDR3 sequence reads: CASSLEGELTGELFF. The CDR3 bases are TGTGCCAGCAGCTTGGAGGGGGAACTCACCGGGGAGCTGTTTTTT.

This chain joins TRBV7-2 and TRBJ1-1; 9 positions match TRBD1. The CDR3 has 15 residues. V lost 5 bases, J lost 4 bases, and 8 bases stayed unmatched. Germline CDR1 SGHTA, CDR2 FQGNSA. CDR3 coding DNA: TGTGCCAGCAGCGCAGACAGGGGGTCGGTCACTGAAGCTTTCTTT. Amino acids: CASSADRGSVTEAFF.